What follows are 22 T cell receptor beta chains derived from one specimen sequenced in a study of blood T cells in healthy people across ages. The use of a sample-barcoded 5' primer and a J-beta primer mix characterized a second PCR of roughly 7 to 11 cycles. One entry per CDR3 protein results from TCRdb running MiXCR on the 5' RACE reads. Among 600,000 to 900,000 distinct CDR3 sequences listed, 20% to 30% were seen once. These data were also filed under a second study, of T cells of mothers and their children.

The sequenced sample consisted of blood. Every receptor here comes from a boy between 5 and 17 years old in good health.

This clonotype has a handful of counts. CDR3 bases: TGCAGCGTTGAATCAGGGATTAACTATGGCTACACCTTC. This gives the protein CSVESGINYGYTF. The chain links TRBV29-1 to TRBJ1-2; D might be TRBD1 (5 bases). The length of the CDR3 is 13 residues. V lost 2 bases to trimming and J lost 1 base, with 8 bases between them. Germline assignment: CDR1 SQVTM and CDR2 ANQGSEA.

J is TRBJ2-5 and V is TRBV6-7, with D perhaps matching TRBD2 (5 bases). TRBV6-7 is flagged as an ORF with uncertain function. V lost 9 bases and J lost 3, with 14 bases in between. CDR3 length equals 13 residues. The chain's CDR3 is CASRRTEKETQYF. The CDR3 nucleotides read TGTGCCAGTCGGAGGACCGAGAAAGAGACCCAGTACTTC.

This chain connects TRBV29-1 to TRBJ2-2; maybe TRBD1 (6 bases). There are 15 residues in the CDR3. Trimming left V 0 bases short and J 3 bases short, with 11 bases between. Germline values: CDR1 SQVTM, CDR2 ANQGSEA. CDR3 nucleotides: TGCAGCGTTGAAGACGGGGCAGGGGACACCGGGGAGCTGTTTTTT. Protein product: CSVEDGAGDTGELFF.

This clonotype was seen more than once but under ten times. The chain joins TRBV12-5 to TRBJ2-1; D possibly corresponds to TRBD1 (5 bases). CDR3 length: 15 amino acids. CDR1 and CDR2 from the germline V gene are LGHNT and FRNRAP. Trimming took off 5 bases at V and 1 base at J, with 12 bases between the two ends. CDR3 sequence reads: CASGPPDRSYNEQFF. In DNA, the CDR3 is TGTGCTAGTGGTCCCCCCGACAGATCCTACAATGAGCAGTTCTTC.

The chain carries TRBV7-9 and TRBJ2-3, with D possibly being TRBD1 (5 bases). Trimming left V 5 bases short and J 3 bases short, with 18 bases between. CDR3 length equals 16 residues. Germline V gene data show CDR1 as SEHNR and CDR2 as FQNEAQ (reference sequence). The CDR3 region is CASSAQVAGRTDTQYF. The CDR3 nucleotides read TGTGCCAGCAGCGCGCAGGTAGCAGGGCGAACAGATACGCAGTATTTT.

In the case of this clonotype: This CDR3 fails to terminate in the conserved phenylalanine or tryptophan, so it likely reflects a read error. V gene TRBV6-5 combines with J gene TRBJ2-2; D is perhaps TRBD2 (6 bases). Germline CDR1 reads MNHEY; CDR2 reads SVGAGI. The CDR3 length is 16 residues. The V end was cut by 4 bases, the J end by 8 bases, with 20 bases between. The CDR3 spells CASSSPVGGTAGELFL. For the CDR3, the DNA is TGTGCCAGCAGTTCTCCCGTGGGCGGGACGGCAGGGGAGCTGTTTCTT.

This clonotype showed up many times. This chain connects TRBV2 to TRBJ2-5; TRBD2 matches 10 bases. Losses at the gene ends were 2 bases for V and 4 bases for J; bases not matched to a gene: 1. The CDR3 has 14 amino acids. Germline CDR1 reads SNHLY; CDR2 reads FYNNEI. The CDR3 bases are TGTGCCAGCAGTGAACTAGCGGGAGCAGAGACCCAGTACTTC. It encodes CASSELAGAETQYF.

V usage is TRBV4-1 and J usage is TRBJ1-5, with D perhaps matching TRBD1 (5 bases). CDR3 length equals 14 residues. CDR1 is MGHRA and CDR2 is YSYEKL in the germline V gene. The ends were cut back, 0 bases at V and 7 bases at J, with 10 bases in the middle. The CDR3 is CASSQEGTGQPQHF. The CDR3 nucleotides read TGCGCCAGCAGCCAAGAAGGGACCGGGCAGCCCCAGCATTTT.

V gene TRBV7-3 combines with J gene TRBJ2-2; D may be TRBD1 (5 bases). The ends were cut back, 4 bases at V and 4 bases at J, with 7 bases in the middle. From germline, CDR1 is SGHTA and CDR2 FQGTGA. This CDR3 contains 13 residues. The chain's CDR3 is CASSSDSTGELFF. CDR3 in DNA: TGTGCCAGCAGCTCCGACAGCACCGGGGAGCTGTTTTTT.

CDR3 sequence reads: CASSVESGPAGAQHF. The CDR3 DNA reads TGTGCCAGCAGCGTAGAATCGGGGCCCGCGGGGGCCCAGCATTTT. The chain employs TRBV9 and TRBJ1-5, with a possible D match to TRBD1 (5 bases). CDR1 is SGDLS and CDR2 is YYNGEE in the germline V gene. The CDR3 consists of 15 residues. Between the trimmed V and J ends, which lost 0 bases and 11 bases, there was a span of 18 bases.

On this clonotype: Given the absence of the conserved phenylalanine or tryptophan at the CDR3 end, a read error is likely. CDR3 sequence: CSARDGGTGKETQYS. CDR3 DNA: TGCAGTGCTAGAGATGGGGGGACAGGGAAAGAGACCCAGTACTCC. V is TRBV20-1 and J is TRBJ2-5; 9 nucleotides align to TRBD1. Germline CDR1 DFQATT, CDR2 SNEGSKA (reference sequence). With 0 bases clipped from V and 3 bases from J, the junction kept 5 bases outside the gene matches. CDR3 size: 15 residues.

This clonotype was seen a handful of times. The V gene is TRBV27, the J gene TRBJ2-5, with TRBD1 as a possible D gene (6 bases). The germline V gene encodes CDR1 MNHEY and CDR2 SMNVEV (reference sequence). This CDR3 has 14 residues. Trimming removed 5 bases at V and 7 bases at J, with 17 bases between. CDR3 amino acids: CASSPGQSGGTQYF. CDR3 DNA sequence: TGTGCCAGCAGTCCAGGACAGAGCGGCGGGACCCAGTACTTC.

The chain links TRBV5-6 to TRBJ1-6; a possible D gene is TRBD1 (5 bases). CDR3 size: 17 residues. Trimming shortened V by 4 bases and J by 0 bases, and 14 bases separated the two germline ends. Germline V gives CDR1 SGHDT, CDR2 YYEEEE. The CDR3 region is CASSPHRQSSYNSPLHF. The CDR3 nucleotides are TGTGCCAGCAGCCCTCACAGACAGAGCTCCTATAATTCACCCCTCCACTTT. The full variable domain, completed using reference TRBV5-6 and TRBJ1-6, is DAGVTQSPTHLIKTRGQQVTLRCSPKSGHDTVSWYQQALGQGPQFIFQYYEEEERQRGNFPDRFSGHQFPNYSSELNVNALLLGDSALYLCASSPHRQSSYNSPLHFGNGTRLTVT.

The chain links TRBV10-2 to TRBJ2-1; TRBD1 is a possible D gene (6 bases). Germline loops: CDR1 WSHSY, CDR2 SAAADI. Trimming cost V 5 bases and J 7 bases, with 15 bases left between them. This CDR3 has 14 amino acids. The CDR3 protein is CASSRRPRGNEQFF. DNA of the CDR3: TGCGCCAGCAGTCGACGACCGAGGGGGAATGAGCAGTTCTTC.

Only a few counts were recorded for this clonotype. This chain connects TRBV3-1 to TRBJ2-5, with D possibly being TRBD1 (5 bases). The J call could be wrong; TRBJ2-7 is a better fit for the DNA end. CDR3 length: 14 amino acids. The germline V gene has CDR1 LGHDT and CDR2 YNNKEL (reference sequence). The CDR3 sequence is CASSPQGPAREQYF. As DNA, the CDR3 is TGTGCCAGCAGCCCCCAGGGTCCCGCGCGCGAGCAGTACTTC.

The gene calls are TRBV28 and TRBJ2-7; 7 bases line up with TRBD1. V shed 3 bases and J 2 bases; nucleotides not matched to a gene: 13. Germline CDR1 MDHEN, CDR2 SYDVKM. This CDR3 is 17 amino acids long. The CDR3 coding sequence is TGTGCCAGCAGTTTCTTTGCTCAGGGGGACAGAGCCTACGAGCAGTACTTC. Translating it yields CASSFFAQGDRAYEQYF.

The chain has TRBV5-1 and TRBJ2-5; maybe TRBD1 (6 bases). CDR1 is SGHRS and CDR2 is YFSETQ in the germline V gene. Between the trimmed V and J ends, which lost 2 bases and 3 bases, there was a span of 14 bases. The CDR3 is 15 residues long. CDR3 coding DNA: TGCGCCAGCAGCTTCAGCAGGGGTAGGGAAGAGACCCAGTACTTC. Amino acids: CASSFSRGREETQYF.

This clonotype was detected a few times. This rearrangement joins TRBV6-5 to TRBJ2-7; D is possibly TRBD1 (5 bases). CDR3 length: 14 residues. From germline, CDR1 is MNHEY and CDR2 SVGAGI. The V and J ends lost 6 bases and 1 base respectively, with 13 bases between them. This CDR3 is CASRIKTVSYEQYF. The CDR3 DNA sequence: TGTGCCAGCAGAATCAAGACAGTTTCCTACGAGCAGTACTTC.

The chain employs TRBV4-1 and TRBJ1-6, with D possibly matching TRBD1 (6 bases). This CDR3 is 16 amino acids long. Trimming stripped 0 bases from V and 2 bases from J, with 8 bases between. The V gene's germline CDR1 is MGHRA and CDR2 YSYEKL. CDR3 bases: TGCGCCAGCAGCCAAGAAACAGGGACCTATAATTCACCCCTCCACTTT. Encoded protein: CASSQETGTYNSPLHF.

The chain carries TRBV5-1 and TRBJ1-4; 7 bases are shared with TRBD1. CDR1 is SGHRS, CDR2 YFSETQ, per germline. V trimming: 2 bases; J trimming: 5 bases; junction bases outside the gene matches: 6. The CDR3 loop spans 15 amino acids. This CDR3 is CASSLALQGNEKLFF. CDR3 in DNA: TGCGCCAGCAGCTTAGCCTTACAGGGGAATGAAAAACTGTTTTTT.

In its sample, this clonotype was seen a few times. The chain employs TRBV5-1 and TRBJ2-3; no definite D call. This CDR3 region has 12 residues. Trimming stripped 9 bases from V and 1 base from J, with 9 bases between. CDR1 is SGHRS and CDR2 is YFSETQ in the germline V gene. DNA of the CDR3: TGCGCCACCATTCGGGGCACAGATACGCAGTATTTT. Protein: CATIRGTDTQYF.

The CDR3 reads CASYGTVNYGYTF. In nucleotides, the CDR3 is TGTGCCAGTTACGGGACAGTCAACTATGGCTACACCTTC. This chain joins TRBV12-3 or TRBV12-4 and TRBJ1-2; 7 positions match TRBD1. Trimming at V came to 9 bases and at J to 2 bases, leaving 6 bases not matched to a gene. CDR3 length: 13 amino acids.